The 14 T cell receptor beta chains below all came from one sample that was sequenced in a study of blood T cells in healthy people across ages. For the second PCR, which ran for about 7 to 12 cycles, a sample-barcoded 5' primer and a J-beta primer mix were used. MiXCR, applied by TCRdb to the 5' RACE reads, yields one record per CDR3 protein. Of about 1.6 million distinct CDR3 sequences detected, 30% to 40% appear once; the ten largest clones hold approximately 11%. The sample taken for sequencing was blood. All receptors derive from a woman aged 25 to 45 in good health.

The J gene is TRBJ2-2, the V gene TRBV5-1, with TRBD2 matching 11 bases. This CDR3 has 16 residues. Per germline, CDR1 SGHRS and CDR2 YFSETQ. The trim removed 3 bases at V and 4 bases at J, leaving 5 bases unmatched. The CDR3 loop is CASSSLLAGATGELFF. As DNA, the CDR3 is TGCGCCAGCAGCTCGTTACTAGCGGGAGCCACCGGGGAGCTGTTTTTT.

The V and J genes are TRBV9 and TRBJ2-5, with no clear D. V was trimmed by 3 bases and J by 5 bases, leaving 14 bases between them. Germline V gives CDR1 SGDLS, CDR2 YYNGEE. The CDR3 has 14 residues. The CDR3 protein is CASSDDSLKETQYF. CDR3 DNA: TGTGCCAGCAGCGATGACTCGCTTAAGGAGACCCAGTACTTC.

This clonotype was observed many times. The V gene is TRBV5-1, the J gene TRBJ2-7; 7 bases match TRBD1. The trim removed 4 bases at V and 2 bases at J, leaving 6 bases unmatched. The CDR3 has 14 amino acids. Germline V lookup: CDR1 SGHRS, CDR2 YFSETQ. CDR3 in DNA: TGCGCCAGCAGCGGTTCCGGGACAGCCTACGAGCAGTACTTC. This gives the protein CASSGSGTAYEQYF. Full variable domain (remainder filled in from reference TRBV5-1 and TRBJ2-7): KAGVTQTPRYLIKTRGQQVTLSCSPISGHRSVSWYQQTPGQGLQFLFEYFSETQRNKGNFPGRFSGRQFSNSRSEMNVSTLELGDSALYLCASSGSGTAYEQYFGPGTRLTVT.

V and J are TRBV4-2 and TRBJ2-6; D gene ambiguous. Germline V lookup: CDR1 LGHNA, CDR2 YNFKEQ. The CDR3 runs 16 residues. The V and J ends lost 2 bases and 0 bases respectively, with 8 bases between them. As DNA, the CDR3 is TGTGCCAGCAGCCAACCTGAATACTCTGGGGCCAACGTCCTGACTTTC. Its translation: CASSQPEYSGANVLTF.

About this clonotype itself: Mismatch with germline at one junction end may stem from a read error. The chain has TRBV28 and TRBJ2-7; D is perhaps TRBD1 (6 bases). The CDR3 has 14 residues. Germline V gene sequence: CDR1 MDHEN, CDR2 SYDVKM. The DNA of the CDR3 is TGTGCCAGCCGAATGACAGGCTCTTCCTACGGGCAGTACTTC. Protein product: CASRMTGSSYGQYF.

The chain employs TRBV6-5 and TRBJ2-7; 7 bases align to TRBD2. From germline, CDR1 is MNHEY and CDR2 SVGAGI. With 6 bases clipped from V and 6 bases from J, the junction kept 5 bases outside the gene matches. CDR3 length: 12 amino acids. CDR3 nucleotides: TGTGCCAGCAGGCGCTCTAGCGGCGAGCAGTACTTC. Amino acids: CASRRSSGEQYF.

The V call is TRBV3-1, the J call TRBJ2-1; D is perhaps TRBD1 (5 bases). This CDR3 comprises 14 residues. The germline V gene has CDR1 LGHDT and CDR2 YNNKEL (reference sequence). Trimming removed 1 base from V and 5 bases from J, with 9 bases in between. Here the CDR3 reads CASSQVTTDNEQFF. In DNA form, the CDR3 reads TGTGCCAGCAGCCAAGTGACGACAGACAATGAGCAGTTCTTC.

V and J are TRBV29-1 and TRBJ2-7; 9 nucleotides align to TRBD1. V dropped 6 bases and J dropped 2; count of bases not matched to a gene: 11. The length of the CDR3 is 15 residues. Germline assignment: CDR1 SQVTM and CDR2 ANQGSEA. CDR3 sequence reads: CSVYNPRQGAYEQYF. The CDR3, as DNA: TGCAGCGTCTACAACCCGAGACAGGGGGCCTACGAGCAGTACTTC.

The chain carries TRBV7-9 and TRBJ2-1, with D perhaps matching TRBD2 (6 bases). Germline assignment: CDR1 SEHNR and CDR2 FQNEAQ (reference sequence). Trimming left V 11 bases short and J 0 bases short, with 14 bases between. CDR3 length: 14 amino acids. The CDR3 is CAGDSGVSYNEQFF. The CDR3 nucleotides read TGTGCCGGGGATAGCGGAGTCTCCTACAATGAGCAGTTCTTC.

The genes are TRBV4-1 and TRBJ1-4; TRBD1 matches at 8 bases. Unmatched junction bases numbered 8, after V lost 0 bases and J lost 8 bases. The CDR3 length is 16 residues. Per germline, CDR1 MGHRA and CDR2 YSYEKL. CDR3 nucleotides: TGCGCCAGCAGCCAAGATTCCTCAGGGGGCCGGGAAAAACTGTTTTTT. Amino acids: CASSQDSSGGREKLFF.

The sample holds a few counts of this clonotype. V gene TRBV5-5 combines with J gene TRBJ2-3, with TRBD2 matching 7 bases. The CDR3 loop spans 16 amino acids. From germline, CDR1 is SGHKS and CDR2 YYEKEE (reference sequence). The junction had 6 bases not matched to a gene; V was cut back by 1 base and J by 1 base. The CDR3 reads CASSLFFSGGTDTQYF. The CDR3 nucleotides read TGTGCCAGCAGCTTGTTCTTCAGCGGGGGCACAGATACGCAGTATTTT.

The V and J genes are TRBV10-2 and TRBJ1-5; D remains unclear. CDR3 length: 16 residues. Per the germline V gene, CDR1 is WSHSY and CDR2 is SAAADI. Trimming took off 4 bases at V and 4 bases at J, with 17 bases between the two ends. CDR3 nucleotide sequence: TGCGCCAGCAGTGGGGCTTTGGGCCCTAGGAATCAGCCCCAGCATTTT. Its protein is CASSGALGPRNQPQHF.

V is TRBV5-1 and J is TRBJ2-2, with D uncertain. V was cut by 3 bases and J by 9 bases, with 6 bases left in between. The CDR3 contains 11 residues. The germline CDR1 and CDR2 sequences are SGHRS and YFSETQ. The CDR3 loop is CASSSNRELFF. The CDR3 DNA sequence: TGCGCCAGCAGCTCCAACAGGGAGCTGTTTTTT. Together with reference TRBV5-1 and TRBJ2-2, the CDR3 gives the full variable domain: KAGVTQTPRYLIKTRGQQVTLSCSPISGHRSVSWYQQTPGQGLQFLFEYFSETQRNKGNFPGRFSGRQFSNSRSEMNVSTLELGDSALYLCASSSNRELFFGEGSRLTVL.

For this clonotype: An end of the junction differs from the germline gene, which may be a read error. This chain joins TRBV7-2 and TRBJ2-1, with 7 bases matching TRBD2. CDR3 size: 17 residues. Germline V gene data show CDR1 as SGHTA and CDR2 as FQGNSA. Written as DNA, the CDR3 is TGTGCCAGCAGCTTAGAAGTGGGGGGGTCCTCCTGCAATGAGCAGTTCTTC. The encoded protein is CASSLEVGGSSCNEQFF.